A single sample gave rise to the 30 T cell receptor beta chains below, sequenced in a study of technical replicates of blood from a handful of donors. The repertoire was sequenced with immunoSEQ multiplex PCR; TCRdb's copy has only in-frame clones and lacks some. Among more than 80,000 clones listed, 85% to 95% were seen once. The source material was T cells isolated from PBMCs. These receptors were collected from a human donor in good health.

The chain recombines TRBV4-1 with TRBJ1-1; TRBD1 matches at 8 bases. Germline-derived CDR1 and CDR2 are MGHRA and YSYEKL. V lost 5 bases, J lost 4 bases, and 3 bases stayed unmatched. The CDR3 consists of 13 residues. DNA for the CDR3: TGCGCCAGCAGCAGAACAGGGGGCACTGAAGCTTTCTTT. Protein product: CASSRTGGTEAFF.

This clone came up a few times. The gene calls are TRBV7-3 and TRBJ2-3; D not certain. V lost 2 bases and J 3 bases, leaving 12 bases between the germline ends. CDR3 length: 15 amino acids. Germline lookup yields CDR1 SGHTA and CDR2 FQGTGA. The CDR3 loop is CASSLVSGPTDTQYF. CDR3 in DNA: TGTGCCAGCAGCTTAGTCTCAGGCCCGACAGATACGCAGTATTTT.

The chain recombines TRBV28 with TRBJ2-5, with D perhaps TRBD2 (6 bases). The CDR3 has 14 amino acids. Germline loops: CDR1 MDHEN, CDR2 SYDVKM. Trimming took 2 bases from V and 2 from J, leaving 9 bases between them. CDR3 in DNA: TGTGCCAGCAGTTTAGGGACTGATCAAGAGACCCAGTACTTC. It codes for CASSLGTDQETQYF.

This rearrangement joins TRBV11-3 to TRBJ2-5; tentatively, D is TRBD1 (6 bases). The CDR3 is made up of 15 amino acids. The V end was cut by 5 bases, the J end by 5 bases, with 18 bases between. Germline loops: CDR1 SGHNT, CDR2 YENEEA. This chain's CDR3 is CASSPRAQGYETQYF. Written as DNA, the CDR3 is TGTGCCAGCAGCCCACGTGCTCAGGGGTATGAGACCCAGTACTTC.

The CDR3 here is CASSITRGVSNQPQHF. The CDR3 nucleotides read TGTGCCAGTAGTATCACCCGGGGGGTGAGCAATCAGCCCCAGCATTTT. The rearrangement joins TRBV19 to TRBJ1-5, with a tentative D call TRBD1 (5 bases). V lost 3 bases to trimming and J lost 1 base, with 13 bases between them. CDR3 length: 16 amino acids. Germline CDR1 and CDR2: LNHDA and SQIVND (reference sequence).

The rearrangement links TRBV7-3 to TRBJ2-5; D ambiguous. Trimming removed 3 bases from V and 3 bases from J, with 8 bases in between. Germline loops: CDR1 SGHTA, CDR2 FQGTGA. CDR3 length equals 13 residues. The DNA of the CDR3 is TGTGCCAGCAGCTTGGGCTCCAAAGAGACCCAGTACTTC. It encodes CASSLGSKETQYF.

The V gene is TRBV2, the J gene TRBJ1-5, with D perhaps TRBD1 (5 bases). There are 14 residues in the CDR3. Germline CDR1 and CDR2: SNHLY and FYNNEI. V shed 5 bases and J shed 5 bases, with 13 bases lying between them. The CDR3: CASSFDSRDQPQHF. CDR3 coding DNA: TGTGCCAGCAGTTTCGACAGCCGGGATCAGCCCCAGCATTTT.

Notes on this clone: Different DNA sequences within this sample yield the same CDR3. The rearrangement joins TRBV9 to TRBJ2-1; TRBD2 matches at 8 bases. With 0 bases clipped from V and 6 bases from J, the junction kept 5 bases outside the gene matches. This CDR3 region has 15 residues. CDR1 is SGDLS and CDR2 is YYNGEE in the germline V gene. CDR3 amino acids: CASSVGASGSNEQFF. The CDR3 DNA reads as TGTGCCAGCAGCGTAGGAGCCAGCGGGAGCAATGAGCAGTTCTTC.

V gene TRBV9 combines with J gene TRBJ1-5, with D perhaps matching TRBD1 (6 bases). Trimming shortened V by 3 bases and J by 0 bases, and 10 bases separated the two germline ends. From germline, CDR1 is SGDLS and CDR2 YYNGEE. The CDR3 extends over 15 amino acids. DNA of the CDR3: TGTGCCAGCAGCGCCAGGGGATATAGCAATCAGCCCCAGCATTTT. Its translation: CASSARGYSNQPQHF.

This rearrangement joins TRBV5-1 to TRBJ1-2, with 9 bases matching TRBD1. Germline-derived CDR1 and CDR2 are SGHRS and YFSETQ. This CDR3 contains 16 residues. Trimming cost V 2 bases and J 6 bases; bases outside gene matches: 11. The CDR3 here is CASSFPGQGQGDGYTF. As DNA, the CDR3 is TGCGCCAGCAGCTTCCCCGGACAGGGGCAGGGGGATGGCTACACCTTC.

This clone was counted a single time. The V and J genes are TRBV6-1 and TRBJ2-7; 11 nucleotides match TRBD2. CDR1 MNHNS and CDR2 SASEGT come from the germline V gene. The CDR3 has 15 amino acids. Germline trimming cut 8 bases from V and 3 bases from J; bases unmatched to any gene: 9. CDR3 protein: CASATLAGGHYEQYF. DNA of the CDR3: TGTGCCAGCGCAACGCTAGCGGGAGGCCACTACGAGCAGTACTTC.

The chain is built from TRBV6-1 and TRBJ2-3; tentative D call: TRBD1 (8 bases). This CDR3 region has 13 residues. The germline gives CDR1 MNHNS, CDR2 SASEGT. The chain's CDR3 is CEVQGGSTDTQYF. DNA of the CDR3: TGTGAAGTACAGGGGGGGAGCACAGATACGCAGTATTTT.

This chain links TRBV19 with TRBJ2-7; TRBD2 aligns across 8 bases. The CDR3 consists of 14 residues. The V segment lost 6 bases and the J segment 2 bases; nucleotides outside the gene matches: 6. Germline assignment: CDR1 LNHDA and CDR2 SQIVND (reference sequence). The CDR3 sequence is CASRTSDGAYEQYF. The CDR3 DNA reads TGTGCCAGTAGGACTAGCGACGGTGCCTACGAGCAGTACTTC.

The chain carries TRBV5-8 and TRBJ1-5; D unresolved. The CDR3 has 15 residues. Germline values: CDR1 SGHTS, CDR2 YDEGEE. V gave up 5 bases and J gave up 4 bases, with 16 bases separating them. Written as DNA, the CDR3 is TGTGCCAGCAGTTTGACCGGGAGCGGTAATCAGCCCCAGCATTTT. Amino acid sequence: CASSLTGSGNQPQHF. Full variable domain (outside the CDR3, taken from reference TRBV5-8 and TRBJ1-5): EAGVTQSPTHLIKTRGQQATLRCSPISGHTSVYWYQQALGLGLQFLLWYDEGEERNRGNFPPRFSGRQFPNYSSELNVNALELEDSALYLCASSLTGSGNQPQHFGDGTRLSIL.

In this sample, this clone turned up once. The V and J genes are TRBV5-1 and TRBJ2-1; D is unresolved. Germline CDR1 SGHRS, CDR2 YFSETQ. The germline V and J ends were trimmed by 0 bases and 4 bases, with 2 bases remaining between them. This CDR3 is 12 amino acids long. This chain's CDR3 is CASSLVYNEQFF. The DNA for the CDR3 is TGCGCCAGCAGCTTGGTATACAATGAGCAGTTCTTC.

The V call is TRBV11-3, the J call TRBJ2-3; 11 bases are a match to TRBD1. Per germline, CDR1 SGHNT and CDR2 YENEEA. This CDR3 comprises 17 residues. V lost 4 bases and J lost 2; bases outside the gene matches: 8. CDR3 DNA sequence: TGTGCCAGCAGCTCCCCGGACAGGGGGCCTTACACAGATACGCAGTATTTT. It codes for CASSSPDRGPYTDTQYF.

This chain links TRBV30 with TRBJ2-3; 7 nucleotides align to TRBD2. Trimming removed 0 bases from V and 3 bases from J; junction bases left unmatched: 0. There are 13 residues in the CDR3. The germline gives CDR1 GTSNPN, CDR2 SVGIG (reference sequence). CDR3 nucleotide sequence: TGTGCCTGGAGTGTACTAGCGACAGATACGCAGTATTTT. Its translation: CAWSVLATDTQYF. The full variable domain, with the rest looked up from reference TRBV30 and TRBJ2-3, is SQTIHQWPATLVQPVGSPLSLECTVEGTSNPNLYWYRQAAGRGLQLLFYSVGIGQISSEVPQNLSASRPQDRQFILSSKKLLLSDSGFYLCAWSVLATDTQYFGPGTRLTVL.

V gene TRBV4-3 combines with J gene TRBJ2-1; 9 nucleotides align to TRBD2. V lost 4 bases and J lost 5; bases outside the gene matches: 6. This CDR3 is 15 amino acids long. The germline CDR1 and CDR2 sequences are LGHNA and YSLEER. The CDR3 region is CASSPGLARNNEQFF. The CDR3, as DNA: TGCGCCAGCAGCCCCGGACTAGCGCGAAACAATGAGCAGTTCTTC.

This chain connects TRBV10-1 to TRBJ2-7, with D maybe TRBD1 (5 bases). Deletions cut 2 bases from V and 0 bases from J, with 17 bases between. There are 17 residues in the CDR3. Per the germline V gene, CDR1 is WNHNN and CDR2 is SYGVQD (reference sequence). The CDR3, as DNA: TGCGCCAGCAGTGAGAGATATGGGGCTGCGAGCTCCTACGAGCAGTACTTC. This codes for CASSERYGAASSYEQYF.

The chain joins TRBV5-4 to TRBJ2-3; perhaps TRBD2 as D (6 bases). The V end was cut by 1 base, the J end by 0 bases, with 6 bases between. Per the germline V gene, CDR1 is SGHNT and CDR2 is YYREEE (reference sequence). The CDR3 has 14 residues. The CDR3 nucleotides read TGTGCCAGCAGCTTGAGCGGGAGCACAGATACGCAGTATTTT. Encoded protein: CASSLSGSTDTQYF.

The chain carries TRBV19 and TRBJ2-1, with 12 bases matching TRBD2. The J segment lost 5 bases and the V segment lost 6 bases, leaving 2 bases of the junction unmatched. The CDR3 is 14 amino acids. Per the germline V gene, CDR1 is LNHDA and CDR2 is SQIVND (reference sequence). The CDR3 coding sequence is TGTGCCAGTAGAGGACTAGCGGGACACAATGAGCAGTTCTTC. This sequence encodes CASRGLAGHNEQFF.

V is TRBV6-5 and J is TRBJ1-1; D ambiguous. This CDR3 region has 14 residues. Germline CDR1 and CDR2: MNHEY and SVGAGI. Trimming took 0 bases from V and 5 from J, leaving 10 bases between them. The CDR3: CASSYSWRQTEAFF. CDR3 sequence (DNA): TGTGCCAGCAGTTACTCGTGGAGGCAGACTGAAGCTTTCTTT.

V gene TRBV11-3 combines with J gene TRBJ1-2; a weak D match, TRBD1 (6 bases). Germline V gives CDR1 SGHNT, CDR2 YENEEA. Trimming took 3 bases from V and 4 from J, leaving 9 bases between them. The CDR3 sequence is 13 residues long. CDR3 sequence reads: CASSLGATYGYTF. In DNA, the CDR3 is TGTGCCAGCAGCTTGGGGGCAACCTATGGCTACACCTTC.

The rearrangement joins TRBV4-2 to TRBJ2-6; D might be TRBD2 (6 bases). Germline CDR1 is LGHNA and CDR2 is YNFKEQ. V lost 1 base, J lost 0 bases, and 19 bases lay in between. CDR3 length: 20 amino acids. Here the CDR3 reads CASSQGHPRDSYSGANVLTF. The DNA for the CDR3 is TGTGCCAGCAGCCAAGGTCATCCCAGGGACTCCTACTCTGGGGCCAACGTCCTGACTTTC.

The chain uses TRBV6-5 and TRBJ2-1; D unclear. Germline values: CDR1 MNHEY, CDR2 SVGAGI. V lost 4 bases and J 6 bases, leaving 7 bases between the germline ends. CDR3 length equals 12 residues. In DNA, the CDR3 is TGTGCCAGCAGTTCGACGGGCAATGAGCAGTTCTTC. Protein product: CASSSTGNEQFF.

This sequence joins TRBV19 and TRBJ1-5; TRBD1 agrees at 12 bases. This CDR3 comprises 15 residues. V was clipped by 6 bases and J by 6 bases; unmatched bases: 6. The germline V gene has CDR1 LNHDA and CDR2 SQIVND (reference sequence). CDR3 in amino acids: CASSQGTGGSQPQHF. In DNA, the CDR3 is TGTGCCAGTAGCCAGGGGACAGGGGGCTCTCAGCCCCAGCATTTT.

CDR3 sequence (DNA): TGTGCCAGCAGCTCCGGCGGGGGGGCTGGAAACACCATATATTTT. It encodes CASSSGGGAGNTIYF. The V gene is TRBV7-6, the J gene TRBJ1-3; weak D call: TRBD1 (5 bases). Per the germline V gene, CDR1 is SGHVS and CDR2 is FNYEAQ. This CDR3 is 15 amino acids long. The V end was cut by 4 bases, the J end by 2 bases, with 12 bases between.

The V call is TRBV2, the J call TRBJ1-4; TRBD1 matches 7 bases. Germline assignment: CDR1 SNHLY and CDR2 FYNNEI. Losses at the gene ends were 10 bases for V and 10 bases for J; bases not matched to a gene: 9. The CDR3 loop spans 12 amino acids. This CDR3 reads CAIDREGGKLFF. The DNA of the CDR3 is TGTGCCATAGACAGGGAAGGGGGAAAACTGTTTTTT.

CDR3 amino acids: CASSKGASEANVLTF. The DNA of the CDR3 is TGTGCCAGCAGCAAAGGCGCCAGCGAGGCCAACGTCCTGACTTTC. This rearrangement joins TRBV21-1 to TRBJ2-6; the table's D call of TRBD2 was not tested on the DNA. TRBV21-1 is flagged as a pseudogene. The CDR3 extends over 15 amino acids.

The rearrangement uses TRBV27 and TRBJ1-2, with D hard to call. The germline V gene encodes CDR1 MNHEY and CDR2 SMNVEV (reference sequence). There are 15 residues in the CDR3. V was pared by 2 bases and J by 0 bases, with 10 bases between. CDR3 sequence reads: CASSLTAPSNYGYTF. For the CDR3, the DNA is TGTGCCAGCAGTTTAACAGCACCGTCTAACTATGGCTACACCTTC.